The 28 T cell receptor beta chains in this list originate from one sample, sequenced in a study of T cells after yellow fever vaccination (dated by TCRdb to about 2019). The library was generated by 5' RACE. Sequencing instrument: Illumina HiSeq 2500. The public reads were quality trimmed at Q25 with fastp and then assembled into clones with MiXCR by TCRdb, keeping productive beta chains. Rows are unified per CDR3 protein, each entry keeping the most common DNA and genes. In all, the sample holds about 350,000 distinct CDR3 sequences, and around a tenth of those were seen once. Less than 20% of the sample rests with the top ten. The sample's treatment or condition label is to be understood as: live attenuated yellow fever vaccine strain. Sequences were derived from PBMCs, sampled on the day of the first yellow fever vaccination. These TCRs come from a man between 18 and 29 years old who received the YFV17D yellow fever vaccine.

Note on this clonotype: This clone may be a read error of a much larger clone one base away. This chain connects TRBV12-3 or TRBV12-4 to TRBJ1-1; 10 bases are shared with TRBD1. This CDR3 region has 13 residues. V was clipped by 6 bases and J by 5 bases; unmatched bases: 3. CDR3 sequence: CASSRGQGTEAFF. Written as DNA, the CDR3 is TGTGCCAGCAGCCGGGGACAGGGGACTGAAGCTTTCTTT.

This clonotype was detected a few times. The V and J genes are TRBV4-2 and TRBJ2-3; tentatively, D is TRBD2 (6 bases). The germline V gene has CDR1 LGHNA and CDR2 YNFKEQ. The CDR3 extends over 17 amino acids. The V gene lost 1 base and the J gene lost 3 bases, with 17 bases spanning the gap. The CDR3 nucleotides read TGTGCCAGCAGCCAAGGTCCGCGGCGGGGTTGGACAGATACGCAGTATTTT. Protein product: CASSQGPRRGWTDTQYF.

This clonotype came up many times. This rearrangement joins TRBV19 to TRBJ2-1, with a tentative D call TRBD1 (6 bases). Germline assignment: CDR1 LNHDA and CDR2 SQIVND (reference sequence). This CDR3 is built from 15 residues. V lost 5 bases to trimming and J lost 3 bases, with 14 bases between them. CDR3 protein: CASSATSGDYNEQFF. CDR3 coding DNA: TGTGCCAGTAGTGCCACATCAGGGGACTACAATGAGCAGTTCTTC.

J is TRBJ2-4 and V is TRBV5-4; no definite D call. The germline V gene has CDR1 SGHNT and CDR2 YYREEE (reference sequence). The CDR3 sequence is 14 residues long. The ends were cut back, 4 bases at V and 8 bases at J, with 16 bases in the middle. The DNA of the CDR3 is TGTGCCAGCAGCCCGGATTTATTTGCGGACATTCAGTACTTC. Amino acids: CASSPDLFADIQYF. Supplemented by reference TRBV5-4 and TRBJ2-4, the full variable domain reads ETGVTQSPTHLIKTRGQQVTLRCSSQSGHNTVSWYQQALGQGPQFIFQYYREEENGRGNFPPRFSGLQFPNYSSELNVNALELDDSALYLCASSPDLFADIQYFGAGTRLSVL.

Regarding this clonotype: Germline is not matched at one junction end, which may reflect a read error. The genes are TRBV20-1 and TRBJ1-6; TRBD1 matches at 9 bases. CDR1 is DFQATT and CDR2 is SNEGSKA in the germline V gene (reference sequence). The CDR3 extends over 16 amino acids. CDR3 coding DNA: TGCTGTGCTAGAGACTTTAGGACAGGGGTCAATTCACCCCTCCACTTT. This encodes CCARDFRTGVNSPLHF.

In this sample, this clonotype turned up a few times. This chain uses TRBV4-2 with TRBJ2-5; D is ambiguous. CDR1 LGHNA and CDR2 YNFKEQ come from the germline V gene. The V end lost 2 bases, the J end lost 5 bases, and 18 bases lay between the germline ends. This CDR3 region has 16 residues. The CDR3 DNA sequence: TGTGCCAGCAGCCAATCCGCTGCGAGGCTCCGGGAGACCCAGTACTTC. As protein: CASSQSAARLRETQYF.

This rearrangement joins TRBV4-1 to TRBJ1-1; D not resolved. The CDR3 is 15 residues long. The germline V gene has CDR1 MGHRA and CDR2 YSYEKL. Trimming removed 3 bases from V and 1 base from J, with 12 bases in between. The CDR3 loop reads CASSHPFRRNTEAFF. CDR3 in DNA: TGCGCCAGCAGCCATCCCTTCAGGAGGAACACTGAAGCTTTCTTT.

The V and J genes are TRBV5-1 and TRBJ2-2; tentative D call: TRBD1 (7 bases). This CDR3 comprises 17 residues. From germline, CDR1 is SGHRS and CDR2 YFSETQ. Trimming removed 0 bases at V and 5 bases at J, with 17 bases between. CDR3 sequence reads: CASSLEGLPGGTGELFF. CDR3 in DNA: TGCGCCAGCAGCTTGGAGGGACTCCCAGGGGGGACCGGGGAGCTGTTTTTT.

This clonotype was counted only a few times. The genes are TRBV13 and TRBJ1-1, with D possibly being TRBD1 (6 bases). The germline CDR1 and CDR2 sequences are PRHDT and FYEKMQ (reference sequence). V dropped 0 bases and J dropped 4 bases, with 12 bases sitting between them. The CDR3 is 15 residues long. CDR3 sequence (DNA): TGTGCCAGCAGCTTAGGGGCAGGGGAGGGCACTGAAGCTTTCTTT. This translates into CASSLGAGEGTEAFF.

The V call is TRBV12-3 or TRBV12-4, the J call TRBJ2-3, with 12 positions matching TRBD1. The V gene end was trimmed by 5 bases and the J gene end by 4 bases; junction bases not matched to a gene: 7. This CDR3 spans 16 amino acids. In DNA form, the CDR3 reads TGTGCCAGCAGTGGACCGGGACAGGGGGCATCAGATACGCAGTATTTT. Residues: CASSGPGQGASDTQYF.

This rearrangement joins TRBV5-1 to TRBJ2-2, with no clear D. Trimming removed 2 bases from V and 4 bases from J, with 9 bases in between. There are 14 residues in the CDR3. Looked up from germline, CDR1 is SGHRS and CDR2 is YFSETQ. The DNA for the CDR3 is TGCGCCAGCAGCTTAGGCTTTGGCACCGGGGAGCTGTTTTTT. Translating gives CASSLGFGTGELFF. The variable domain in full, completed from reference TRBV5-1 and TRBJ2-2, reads KAGVTQTPRYLIKTRGQQVTLSCSPISGHRSVSWYQQTPGQGLQFLFEYFSETQRNKGNFPGRFSGRQFSNSRSEMNVSTLELGDSALYLCASSLGFGTGELFFGEGSRLTVL.

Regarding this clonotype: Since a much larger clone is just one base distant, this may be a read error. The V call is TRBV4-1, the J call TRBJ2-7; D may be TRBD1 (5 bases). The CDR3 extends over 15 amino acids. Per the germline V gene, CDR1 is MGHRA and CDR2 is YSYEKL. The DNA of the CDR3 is TGCGCCAGCAGCCAAGATAGTCTGACAGCCTACGAGCTGTACTTC. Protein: CASSQDSLTAYELYF.

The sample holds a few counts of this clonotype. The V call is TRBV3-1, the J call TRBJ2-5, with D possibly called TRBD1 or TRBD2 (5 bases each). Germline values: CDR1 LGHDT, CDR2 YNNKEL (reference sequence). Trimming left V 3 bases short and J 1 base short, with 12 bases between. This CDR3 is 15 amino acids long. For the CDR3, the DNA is TGTGCCAGCAGCCAGGGGATTGGGGGCCAAGAGACCCAGTACTTC. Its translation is CASSQGIGGQETQYF.

The CDR3 region has the DNA TGCAGCGTAGAACCGGGGGTCGGGGGCTACACCTTC. It encodes CSVEPGVGGYTF. This chain joins TRBV29-1 and TRBJ1-2; D may be TRBD1 (5 bases). Per the germline V gene, CDR1 is SQVTM and CDR2 is ANQGSEA. The CDR3 length is 12 residues. Trimming shortened V by 6 bases and J by 8 bases, and 16 bases separated the two germline ends. Combining the CDR3 with reference TRBV29-1 and TRBJ1-2 gives the whole variable domain SAVISQKPSRDICQRGTSLTIQCQVDSQVTMMFWYRQQPGQSLTLIATANQGSEATYESGFVIDKFPISRPNLTFSTLTVSNMSPEDSSIYLCSVEPGVGGYTFGSGTRLTVV.

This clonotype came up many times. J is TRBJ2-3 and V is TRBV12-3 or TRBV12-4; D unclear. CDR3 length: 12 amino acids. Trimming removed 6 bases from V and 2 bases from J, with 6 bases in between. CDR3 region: CASSSNTDTQYF. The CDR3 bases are TGTGCCAGCAGCTCCAACACAGATACGCAGTATTTT.

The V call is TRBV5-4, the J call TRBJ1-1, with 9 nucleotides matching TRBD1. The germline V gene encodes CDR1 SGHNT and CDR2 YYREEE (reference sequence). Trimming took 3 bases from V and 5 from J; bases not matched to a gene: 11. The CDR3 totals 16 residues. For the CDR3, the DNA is TGTGCCAGCAGCTCCACGACCCCGACAGGGGGGACTGAAGCTTTCTTT. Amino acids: CASSSTTPTGGTEAFF.

This chain's CDR3 is CASVFSGANVLTF. Here the CDR3 DNA reads TGTGCCAGCGTGTTTTCTGGGGCCAACGTCCTGACTTTC. The chain combines TRBV11-2 with TRBJ2-6; D is undetermined. This CDR3 spans 13 amino acids. CDR1 and CDR2 from the germline V gene are SGHAT and FQNNGV. V was pared by 8 bases and J by 1 base, with 6 bases between.

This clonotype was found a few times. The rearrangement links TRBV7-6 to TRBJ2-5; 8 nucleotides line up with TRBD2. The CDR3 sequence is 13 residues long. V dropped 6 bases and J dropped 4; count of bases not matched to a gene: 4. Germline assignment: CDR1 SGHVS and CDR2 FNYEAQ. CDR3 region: CASRFAGGETQYF. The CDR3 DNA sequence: TGTGCCAGCAGATTCGCGGGGGGAGAGACCCAGTACTTC.

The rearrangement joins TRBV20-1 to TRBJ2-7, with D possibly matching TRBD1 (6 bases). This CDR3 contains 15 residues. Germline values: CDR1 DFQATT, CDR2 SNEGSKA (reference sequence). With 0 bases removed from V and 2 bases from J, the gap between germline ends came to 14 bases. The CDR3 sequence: CSARDATGRTYEQYV. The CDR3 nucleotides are TGCAGTGCTAGAGACGCTACAGGGAGAACCTACGAGCAGTACGTC.

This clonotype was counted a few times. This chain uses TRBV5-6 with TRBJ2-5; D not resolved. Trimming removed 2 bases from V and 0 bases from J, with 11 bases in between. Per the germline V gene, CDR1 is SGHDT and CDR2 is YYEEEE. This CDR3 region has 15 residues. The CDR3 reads CASSFGRRNQETQYF. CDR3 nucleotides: TGTGCCAGCAGCTTCGGCAGGAGAAACCAAGAGACCCAGTACTTC. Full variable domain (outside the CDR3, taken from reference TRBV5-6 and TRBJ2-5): DAGVTQSPTHLIKTRGQQVTLRCSPKSGHDTVSWYQQALGQGPQFIFQYYEEEERQRGNFPDRFSGHQFPNYSSELNVNALLLGDSALYLCASSFGRRNQETQYFGPGTRLLVL.

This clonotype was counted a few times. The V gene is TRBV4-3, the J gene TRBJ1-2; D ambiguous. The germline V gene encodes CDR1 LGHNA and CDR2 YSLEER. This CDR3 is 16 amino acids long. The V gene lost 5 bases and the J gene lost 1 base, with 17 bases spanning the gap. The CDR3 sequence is CASSSSSQTFNYGYTF. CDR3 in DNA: TGCGCCAGCAGCTCCTCGAGCCAGACGTTTAACTATGGCTACACCTTC.

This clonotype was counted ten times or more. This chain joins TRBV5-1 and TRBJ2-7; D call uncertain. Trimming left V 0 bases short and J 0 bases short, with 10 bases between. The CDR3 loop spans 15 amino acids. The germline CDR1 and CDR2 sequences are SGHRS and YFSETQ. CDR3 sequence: CASSLVGRNSYEQYF. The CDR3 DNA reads TGCGCCAGCAGCTTGGTGGGCAGGAACTCCTACGAGCAGTACTTC. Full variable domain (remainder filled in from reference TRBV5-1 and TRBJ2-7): KAGVTQTPRYLIKTRGQQVTLSCSPISGHRSVSWYQQTPGQGLQFLFEYFSETQRNKGNFPGRFSGRQFSNSRSEMNVSTLELGDSALYLCASSLVGRNSYEQYFGPGTRLTVT.

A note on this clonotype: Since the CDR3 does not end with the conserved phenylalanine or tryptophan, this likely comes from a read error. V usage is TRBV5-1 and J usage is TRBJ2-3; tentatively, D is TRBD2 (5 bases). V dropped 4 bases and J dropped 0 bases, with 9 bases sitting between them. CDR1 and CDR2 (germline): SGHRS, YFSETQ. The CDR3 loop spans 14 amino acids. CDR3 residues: CASSPGGSTDTQYV. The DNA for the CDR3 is TGCGCCAGCAGCCCAGGCGGGAGCACAGATACGCAGTATGTT.

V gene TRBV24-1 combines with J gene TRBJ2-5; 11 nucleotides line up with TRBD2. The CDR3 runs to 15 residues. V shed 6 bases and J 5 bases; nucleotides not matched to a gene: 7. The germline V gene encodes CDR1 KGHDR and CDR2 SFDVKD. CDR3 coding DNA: TGTGCCACCAGTACTCTTCTAGCGGGGGGCGAGACCCAGTACTTC. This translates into CATSTLLAGGETQYF.

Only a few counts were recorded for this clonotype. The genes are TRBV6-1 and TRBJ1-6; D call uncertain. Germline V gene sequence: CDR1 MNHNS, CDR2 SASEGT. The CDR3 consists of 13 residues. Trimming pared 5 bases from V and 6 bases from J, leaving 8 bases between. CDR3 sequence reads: CASSTGLNSPLHF. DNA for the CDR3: TGTGCCAGCAGTACCGGACTTAATTCACCCCTCCACTTT.

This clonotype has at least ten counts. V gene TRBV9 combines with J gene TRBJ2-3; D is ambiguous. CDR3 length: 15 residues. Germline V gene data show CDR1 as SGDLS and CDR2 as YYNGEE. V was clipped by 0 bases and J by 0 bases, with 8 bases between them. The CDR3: CASSVVVGSTDTQYF. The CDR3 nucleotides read TGTGCCAGCAGCGTAGTGGTGGGAAGCACAGATACGCAGTATTTT.

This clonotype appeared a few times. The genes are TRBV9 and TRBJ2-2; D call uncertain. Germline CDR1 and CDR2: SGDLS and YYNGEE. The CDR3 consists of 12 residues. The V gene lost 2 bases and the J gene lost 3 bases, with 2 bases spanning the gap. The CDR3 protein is CASSVDTGELFF. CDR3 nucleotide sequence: TGTGCCAGCAGCGTGGACACCGGGGAGCTGTTTTTT.

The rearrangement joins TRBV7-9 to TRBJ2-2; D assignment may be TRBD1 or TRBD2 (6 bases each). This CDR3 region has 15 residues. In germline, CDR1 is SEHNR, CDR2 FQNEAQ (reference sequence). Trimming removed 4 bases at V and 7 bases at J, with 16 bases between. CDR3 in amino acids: CASSSPEGEHGELFF. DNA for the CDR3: TGTGCCAGCAGCTCCCCGGAGGGGGAACACGGGGAGCTGTTTTTT.